This T cell receptor beta chain stems from a study of cytomegalovirus exposure and HLA in healthy donors (TCRdb year 2017). As for the study more broadly: According to an earlier analysis of several hundred of the donors, about 190 million T cells yielded approximately 120 million unique TCR beta sequences and about 300 Gb of sequence data. The number of typed donors differed by locus: 629-630 for A, B, C, DRB1 and DQB1; 500 to 550 for DQA1; 606 for DPA1; and roughly 470 for DPB1. Among roughly 400 genotyped donors of the cohort, an average of approximately 200,000 unique TCR beta nucleotide sequences was sequenced per donor, of which about 19% were non-productive. In a later genetic analysis, genome-wide SNP genotypes for about 55% of the roughly 670 donors were used, and that subset was treated as a discovery cohort. Several DR-DQ haplotypes were treated as single units for association and clustering because of strong linkage in the cohort. An early release covering 550 to 700 HLA-typed donors comprised roughly 300 gigabases of sequencing data and 65 million to 100 million unique TCR sequences. Every discovery cohort repertoire had been produced on one sequencing platform. To decide whether each TCR beta V gene segment behaved as functional or pseudogenic, an earlier analysis of several hundred of the donors relied on high-throughput TCR beta sequencing. The study profiled the T cell repertoires of hundreds of subjects by immunosequencing and related them to cytomegalovirus serostatus. Donor age, sex, ethnicity and CMV serostatus were collected together with the repertoire data. The genetic ancestry cluster associated with self-reported Caucasian donors included 81% of the roughly 400 genotyped donors. A later analysis re-analyzed previously published TCR beta repertoires from approximately 700 donors and added high-resolution HLA genotyping to study TCR occurrence patterns. The study combined high-throughput TCR immunosequencing, statistical association of individual TCRs with disease status, and machine learning to predict cytomegalovirus infection status. HLA typing covered class I and class II loci at four-digit resolution. Along with the roughly 700-subject first cohort, a separate validation cohort of 120 different subjects was used. The aim of the study was to test whether cataloging public T cell receptors could identify signatures of past pathogen exposure. In the later analysis, no new phenotypic data were used to find candidate immune exposures; instead, reliance was placed on TCR beta sequences and their occurrence across donors.

Library preparation used the immunoSEQ multiplex PCR assay. For the multiplex PCR, a mixture combining 60 forward primers for TCR Vbeta segments and 13 reverse primers for TCR Jbeta segments was used. The CDR3 region of rearranged TCR beta genes was amplified from genomic DNA by a multiplex PCR assay. The Illumina HiSeq System was used to sequence the amplified TCR beta libraries as 87-base-pair reads. Per the authors' processing: Across the 670 or so repertoires, a later analysis counted tens of millions of unique TCR beta chains, approximately 12 million of which were shared by at least two donors. A nearest-neighbor algorithm error-corrected the raw reads and collapsed the reads into unique sequences, merging closely related sequences to remove PCR and sequencing errors. Alignment of CDR3 sequences to IMGT reference sequences was used to assign V, D and J gene segments. For a sequence to be retained, a match of at least six nucleotides was required to both a V gene segment and a J gene segment. Rearrangements were called productive when the CDR3 lacked stop codons and stayed in frame with V and J; all others were non-productive. CDR3 was defined according to IMGT convention as the region running from the second conserved V-encoded cysteine to the conserved J-encoded phenylalanine. In an earlier analysis of more than 550 of the donors, sequences lacking an unambiguous match to a single V gene segment were excluded. In an earlier analysis of some 590 of the donors, a V segment was called functional when productive rearrangements were above 56.7%, and segregating when the standard deviation between donors exceeded 5%. To diagnose cytomegalovirus status from the catalog of TCR beta chain sequences, a statistical classification framework was built. V and J gene assignment, in a later analysis, came from comparing TCR nucleotide sequences with IMGT/GENE-DB human TR gene sequences. The TCRdist pipeline was used in a later analysis to assign CDR3 sequences and most-parsimonious VDJ recombination scenarios. In a later analysis, each TCR beta chain was defined by its CDR3 amino acid sequence together with its V-gene family, and reads lacking a unique V-gene family were excluded. In a later analysis, fewer than 600 highly shared, low-generation-probability nucleotide sequences were removed to address suspected cross-contamination and a sequencing artifact. A later analysis calculated a clonal expansion index for each public chain from normalized within-repertoire ranks of inferred template counts. In a later analysis, generation probabilities were computed using a VDJ recombination model fitted to out-of-frame rearrangements, and the results were checked against IGoR. In a later analysis, hypergeometric tests were used to score TCR-TCR, TCR-HLA and TCR-CMV co-occurrence, with a repertoire-size bias correction applied to TCR pairs. To estimate false discovery rates, a later analysis permuted the HLA or CMV assignments 20 times. A later analysis grouped co-occurring TCRs with DBSCAN, adding TCRdist sequence similarity when clustering within HLA-allele-positive subsets. For co-occurrence clustering, repertoires with fewer than 30,000 or more than 120,000 public chains were excluded, along with about five repertoires with anomalous nucleotide sharing. In TCRdb, the immuneACCESS table is reduced to in-frame sequences with V and J assigned. These tables do not hold every clone; where another copy was compared, an unresolved V gene accounts for under half, and the others remain unexplained. The V and J calls and clone size come from that table; D and trimming were worked out from the DNA. Present in this sample are roughly 120,000 clones, about 81% of which were seen just once. The ten largest clones represent about 1.1% of the sample.

The investigation overall reported the following: Most CMV-associated TCR beta chains appeared to be HLA-restricted in a later analysis, and the HLA associations seemed to be driven largely by CMV exposure. Presence/absence analyses assumed roughly uniform sequencing depth across donors, an assumption that may not hold. It was suggested by the authors that the approach could potentially be generalized to other disease states and immunological phenotypes. The earlier analysis of some 540 of the donors excluded some 15 rarely observed V segments, including chromosome 9 orphons, because counts were too low. Broadly in line with IMGT annotations, most TCR beta V segments showed up in productive rearrangements about 87% or about 30% of the time in an earlier analysis of several hundred of the donors. Because some donors lacked HLA typing at each locus, the association tests relied only on the typed subset. Linkage disequilibrium might explain the correlated functional status among segregating V segments, but an unknown experimental factor could not be ruled out. Across donors, most TCR sequences were observed very rarely, whereas some public TCRs were present in many individuals. A further reported finding was that TCR beta sequences accurately predicted the HLA-A and HLA-B alleles for most subjects in the first cohort. Compared with the approximately 600-donor mean, donors in an Asian-associated ancestry cluster had fewer N-insertions in productive TCRs, according to a later genetic analysis. When HLA alleles, especially DR and DQ, strongly co-occurred, TCR associations were difficult to assign to individual alleles. A cluster of highly shared sequence variants was judged likely to represent a technical artifact of the sequencing pipeline. A total of 150 to 200 TCR beta chains were listed by the study as associated with cytomegalovirus. In vitro tests confirmed that a few of the cytomegalovirus-associated TCR beta chains recognize cytomegalovirus antigens. In a later analysis, 15,000 to 20,000 TCR beta sequences were associated with specific HLA alleles at a false discovery rate of 0.05. This cohort had only TCR beta chains sequenced, and the lack of alpha or paired-chain data limited which features could be detected. In both the original and validation cohorts, the classifier was reported to diagnose cytomegalovirus status with high specificity and sensitivity. The 87-base-pair reads could not distinguish some IMGT-functional V segments, including TRBV6-2 and TRBV6-3, so those segments were excluded. In a later analysis, the rate of TCR association differed among HLA loci, with DRB1 alleles having the most associated TCRs and HLA-C alleles having the fewest. According to a later analysis, parvovirus B19, influenza, CMV and Epstein-Barr virus appeared linked to several top co-occurrence clusters. An association between a missense DCLRE1C variant and V-gene and J-gene trimming of TCR beta chains was found in a later genetic analysis and replicated in an independent cohort. CMV serostatus was the only immune exposure information available for the cohort. In a later analysis, HLA-associated TCR beta chains showed more clonal expansion and lower generation probabilities than non-associated chains that were equally common.

Comments on this clone: Its antigen specificity is not known. No base quality information exists; no much larger clone differs at one position.

In total, just over 650 healthy bone marrow donors made up the cohort. All cohort members were sampled while nominally healthy, although unrecorded immune exposures were likely present. The donor tested CMV seronegative and was one of the 352 seronegative cohort members. A peripheral blood sample was collected from each donor, and TCR beta sequencing was performed on peripheral blood mononuclear cells. Genomic DNA extraction from the blood cell samples was performed with the Qiagen DNeasy Blood Extraction Kit. CDR1 LGHNT and CDR2 FRNRAP were looked up in the germline V gene. V lost 7 bases and J lost 4 bases; the stretch between them is 10 bases long. CDR3 length: 12 amino acids, cysteine to phenylalanine. CDR3 DNA only is kept here, 36 bases in frame from base 1.

The rearrangement joined TRBV12-5 to TRBJ1-1; a tentative D call is TRBD1 (6 bases match). This receptor was obtained from a young woman in good health and CMV-seronegative. Sequencing input: PBMCs. The CDR3 is CASALGGTEAFF. The bases are TGTGCTAGTGCCTTAGGGGGCACTGAAGCTTTCTTT.